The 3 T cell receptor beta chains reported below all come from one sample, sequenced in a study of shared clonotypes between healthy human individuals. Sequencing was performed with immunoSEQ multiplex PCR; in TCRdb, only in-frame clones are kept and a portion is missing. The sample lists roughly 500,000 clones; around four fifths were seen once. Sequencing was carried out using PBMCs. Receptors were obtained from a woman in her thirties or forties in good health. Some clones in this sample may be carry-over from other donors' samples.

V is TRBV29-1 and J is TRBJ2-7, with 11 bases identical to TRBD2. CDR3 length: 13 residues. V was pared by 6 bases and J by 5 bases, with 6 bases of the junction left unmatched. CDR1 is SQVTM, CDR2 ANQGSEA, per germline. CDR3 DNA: TGCAGCGTCACCGGGACTAGCGGCCACGAGCAGTACTTC. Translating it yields CSVTGTSGHEQYF.

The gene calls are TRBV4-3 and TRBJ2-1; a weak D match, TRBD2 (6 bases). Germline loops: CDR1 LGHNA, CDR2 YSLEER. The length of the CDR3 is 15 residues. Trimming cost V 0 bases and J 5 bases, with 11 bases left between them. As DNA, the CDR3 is TGCGCCAGCAGCCAAGATACTAGCAGGCACAATGAGCAGTTCTTC. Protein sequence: CASSQDTSRHNEQFF.

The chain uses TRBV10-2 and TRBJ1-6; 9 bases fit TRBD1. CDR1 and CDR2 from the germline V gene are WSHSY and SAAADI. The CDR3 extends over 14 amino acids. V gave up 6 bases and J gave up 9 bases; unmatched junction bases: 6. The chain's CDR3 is CASRETGGGSPLHF. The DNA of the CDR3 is TGCGCCAGCAGAGAGACAGGGGGAGGTTCACCCCTCCACTTT.